A selection of T cell receptor beta chains follows, all from one sample in a study of T cell responses to AZD1222 COVID-19 vaccine. Sequencing used immunoSEQ multiplex PCR; TCRdb keeps in-frame clones, though not all of them. The table shows 100,000 to 150,000 clones, with more than 75% occurring only once. This specimen consisted of peripheral blood, obtained on day 0 of AZD1222 vaccination. The source is an adult in good health. Both conserved end residues are part of each CDR3. D genes are given only for firm matches. Clone size is shown for a subset of rows, as once, few, many or a class of expanded clone.

TRBV7-9	once	TRBJ2-7	TRBD2	TGTGCCAGCAGCTTTCAGACTAGCGGGGGATCCTACGAGCAGTACTTC	CASSFQTSGGSYEQYF
TRBV7-8	.	TRBJ1-4	.	TGTGCCAGCAGCTTAGATGGGGCTAATGAAAAACTGTTTTTT	CASSLDGANEKLFF
TRBV11-2	.	TRBJ1-2	TRBD1	TGTGCCAGCAGCCAACCTTGGGATGCGACCGGGACAGCGGACTATGGCTACACCTTC	CASSQPWDATGTADYGYTF
TRBV3-1/TRBV3-2	.	TRBJ2-7	TRBD1	TGTGCCAGCAGGAGGACAGGGGGATATTCGGACGAGCAGTACTTC	CASRRTGGYSDEQYF
TRBV5-1	.	TRBJ1-4	.	TGCGCCAGCAGCCCGGGAGGGGATACAAAACTGTTTTTT	CASSPGGDTKLFF
TRBV6-2/TRBV6-3	.	TRBJ2-7	.	TGTGCCAGCAGTTACCAGGCTGGGGGGGCGGACGAGCAGTACTTC	CASSYQAGGADEQYF
TRBV18	.	TRBJ1-5	TRBD1	TGTGCCAGCTCACCTGGGACAGGGGATCAGCCCCAGCATTTT	CASSPGTGDQPQHF
TRBV5-5	.	TRBJ2-2	.	TGTGCCAGCAGCTTGTGGGGTCCGAACACCGGGGAGCTGTTTTTT	CASSLWGPNTGELFF
TRBV7-9	.	TRBJ1-6	.	TGTGCCAGCAGCTTAGCCGGTGGAAATTCACCCCTCCACTTT	CASSLAGGNSPLHF
TRBV5-1	few	TRBJ2-2	TRBD2	TGCGCCAGCAGCTTTGGGAGGGTGGACACCGGGGAGCTGTTTTTT	CASSFGRVDTGELFF
TRBV28	.	TRBJ1-1	.	TGTGCCAGCAGTTATTCTGGACAGTCAAGAGCTTTCTTT	CASSYSGQSRAFF
TRBV6-5	once	TRBJ2-7	.	TGTGCCAGCACCCCGAGGGGCAGGGCCCACTACGAGCAGTACTTC	CASTPRGRAHYEQYF
TRBV7-9	.	TRBJ1-3	.	TGTGCCAGCAGCCCCCCTGGGATGAGCTCTGGAAACACCATATATTTT	CASSPPGMSSGNTIYF
TRBV29-1	.	TRBJ1-1	.	TGCAGCGTTAACCCGTTCACTGAAGCTTTCTTT	CSVNPFTEAFF
TRBV12-3/TRBV12-4	.	TRBJ2-7	.	TGTGCCAGCAGTTTTAACGGGGCTTACGAGCAGTACTTC	CASSFNGAYEQYF
TRBV7-2	.	TRBJ2-2	.	TGTGCCAGCAGCCCAACATACACCGGGGAGCTGTTTTTT	CASSPTYTGELFF
TRBV6-6	.	TRBJ1-2	TRBD1	TGTGCCAGCAGAACCCGCGACAGGGGAGATGGCTACACCTTC	CASRTRDRGDGYTF
TRBV11-2	.	TRBJ1-6	.	TGTGCCAGCAGCTTAGTGTCAGGGCACTATAATTCACCCCTCCACTTT	CASSLVSGHYNSPLHF
TRBV11-1	.	TRBJ1-1	.	TGTGCCAGCAGCTTAAAATCCGGACTAATGAACACTGAAGCTTTCTTT	CASSLKSGLMNTEAFF
TRBV5-6	.	TRBJ2-7	.	TGTGCCAGCAGCCACTATCAGGAGCAGTACTTC	CASSHYQEQYF
TRBV3-1/TRBV3-2	.	TRBJ2-7	.	TGTGCCAGCAGCTTAAACTCCTACGAGCAGTACTTC	CASSLNSYEQYF
TRBV2	.	TRBJ2-3	TRBD2	TGTGCCAGCAGTGAGTCCGGACTAGCGAGAGATACGCAGTATTTT	CASSESGLARDTQYF
TRBV23-1	.	TRBJ1-5	.	TGCGCCAACGCTCCGGGACCCTGGGAGCAGCCCCAGCATTTT	CANAPGPWEQPQHF
TRBV21-1	.	TRBJ2-1	.	TGTGCCAGCAGCCCCACGGGACAATTCTGGGAGCAGTTCTTC	CASSPTGQFWEQFF
TRBV11-2	.	TRBJ1-2	.	TGTGCCAGCAGCTTAGGGGGTTGGGGGGCGGCGTATGGCTACACCTTC	CASSLGGWGAAYGYTF
TRBV5-1	.	TRBJ1-2	TRBD1	TGCGCCAGCAGCTTGGGCCTTCAGCAGGGGACAGGGGACGGCTACACCTTC	CASSLGLQQGTGDGYTF
TRBV6-2/TRBV6-3	.	TRBJ1-2	.	TGTGCCAGCAGTGCCTGGACCGCGAGATTTGGCTACACCTTC	CASSAWTARFGYTF
TRBV7-9	.	TRBJ2-6	TRBD1	TGTGCCAGCAGCTTGGGGACAGTAGGTTCTGGGGCCAACGTCCTGACTTTC	CASSLGTVGSGANVLTF
TRBV30	few	TRBJ1-6	.	TGTGCCTGGACCCGGGAGACTTGGGGCTCCTATAATTCACCCCTCCACTTT	CAWTRETWGSYNSPLHF
TRBV18	.	TRBJ1-5	.	TGTGCCAGCTCACCTTCCTCGGGCAGGTACAATCAGCCCCAGCATTTT	CASSPSSGRYNQPQHF